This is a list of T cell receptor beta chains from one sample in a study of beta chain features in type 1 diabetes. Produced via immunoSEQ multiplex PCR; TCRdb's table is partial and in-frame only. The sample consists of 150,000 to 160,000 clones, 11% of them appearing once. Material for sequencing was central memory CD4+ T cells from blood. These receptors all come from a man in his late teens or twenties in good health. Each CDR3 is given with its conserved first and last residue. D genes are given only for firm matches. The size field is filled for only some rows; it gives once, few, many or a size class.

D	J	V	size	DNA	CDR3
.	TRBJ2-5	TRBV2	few	TGTGCCAGCAGTGGAGGGGTCAGGGGAGAGACCCAGTACTTC	CASSGGVRGETQYF
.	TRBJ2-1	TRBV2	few	TGTGCCAACCTCTACGGGGATCCGAGAATTTACAATGAGCAGTTCTTC	CANLYGDPRIYNEQFF
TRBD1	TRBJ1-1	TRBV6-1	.	TGTGCCAGCAGAATACAGGGGCCGGGCACTGAAGCTTTCTTT	CASRIQGPGTEAFF
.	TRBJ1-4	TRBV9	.	TGTGCCAGCAGCCCCCACCCGGACACGAATGAAAAACTGTTTTTT	CASSPHPDTNEKLFF
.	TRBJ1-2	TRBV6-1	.	TGTGCCAGCAAAGAGCTAAGAGTGAATGGCTACACCTTC	CASKELRVNGYTF
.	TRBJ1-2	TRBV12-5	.	TGTGCTAGTGGTTTGGACAGGGCCACGAACTATGGCTACACCTTC	CASGLDRATNYGYTF
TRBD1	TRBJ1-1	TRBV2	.	TGTGCCAGCGAAAGGACAGGACCGAACACTGAAGCTTTCTTT	CASERTGPNTEAFF
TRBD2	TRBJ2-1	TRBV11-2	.	TGTGCCAGCAGCTTCCCTAGGTGGCGGGGGGCGTTAAACAATGAGCAGTTCTTC	CASSFPRWRGALNNEQFF
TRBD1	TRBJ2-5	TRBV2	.	TGTGCCAGCACTACAGGGGGCTGGGAGACCCAGTACTTC	CASTTGGWETQYF
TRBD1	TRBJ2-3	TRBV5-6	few	TGTGCCAGCAGCAAGACAGGGACAGATACGCAGTATTTT	CASSKTGTDTQYF
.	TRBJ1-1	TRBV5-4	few	TGTGCCAGCATCCGGGACCAAAAGAACACTGAAGCTTTCTTT	CASIRDQKNTEAFF
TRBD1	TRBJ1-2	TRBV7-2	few	TGTGCCAGCAGCCGGGACAGGGCGGCGGGCTACACCTTC	CASSRDRAAGYTF
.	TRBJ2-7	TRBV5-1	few	TGCGCCAGCAGCTTGGGAGGGAGGCAGGACTACGAGCAGTACTTC	CASSLGGRQDYEQYF
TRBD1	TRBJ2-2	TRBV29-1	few	TGCAGCGCCGGACAGGGGGCGAGTACCGGGGAGCTGTTTTTT	CSAGQGASTGELFF
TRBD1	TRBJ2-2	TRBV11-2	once	TGTGCCAGCAGCCGTCGGACAGGGAACACCGGGGAGCTGTTTTTT	CASSRRTGNTGELFF
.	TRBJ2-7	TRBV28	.	TGTGCCAGCAGTTTGGAACACGAGCAGTACTTC	CASSLEHEQYF
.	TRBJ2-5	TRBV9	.	TGTGCCAGCAGCGTAGACCCGGGAAGGGCGGAGACCCAGTACTTC	CASSVDPGRAETQYF
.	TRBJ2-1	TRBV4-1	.	TGCGCCAGCAGCCAAGAGGTCGGAAGGAGGTGGGACCTTTACAATGAGCAGTTCTTC	CASSQEVGRRWDLYNEQFF
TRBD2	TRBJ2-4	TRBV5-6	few	TGTGCCAGCAGTCGGGGAGGGGCCAACATTCAGTACTTC	CASSRGGANIQYF
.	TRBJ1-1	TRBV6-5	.	TGTGCCAGCAGTCCGACATATCCACGGGCTGAAGCTTTCTTT	CASSPTYPRAEAFF
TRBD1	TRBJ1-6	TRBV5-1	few	TGTGCCAGCAGCTCGACAGGGGGTCGATCACCCCTCCACTTT	CASSSTGGRSPLHF
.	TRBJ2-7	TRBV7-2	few	TGTGCCAGCAGCATACAACAGGGTAGCTCCTACGAGCAGTACTTC	CASSIQQGSSYEQYF
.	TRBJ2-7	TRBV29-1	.	TGCAGCGTTGAAGATAATGCCATTCCCTACGAGCAGTACTTC	CSVEDNAIPYEQYF
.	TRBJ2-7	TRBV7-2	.	TGTGCCAGCAGCCCTCTAAGGGGTGGAGAGCAGTACTTC	CASSPLRGGEQYF
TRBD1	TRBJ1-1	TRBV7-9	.	TGTGCCAGCAGCTTGGGACAGAGACTGAACACTGAAGCTTTCTTT	CASSLGQRLNTEAFF
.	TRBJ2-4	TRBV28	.	TGTGCCAGCAGTCATAGACAGACAGCCAAAAACATTCAGTACTTC	CASSHRQTAKNIQYF
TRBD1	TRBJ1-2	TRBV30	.	TGTGCCTGGAGTGGTGGAGGGGGCCCCTATGGCTACACCTTC	CAWSGGGGPYGYTF